These 5 T cell receptor beta chains originate from one sample sequenced in a study of cytomegalovirus exposure and HLA in healthy donors. This PCR relied on a set of 60 Vbeta primers and 13 Jbeta primers. Repertoires were generated with immunoSEQ multiplex PCR, while TCRdb's copy carries only in-frame clones and drops some. The sample lists about 120,000 clones; around 79% were seen once. Sequencing was carried out using PBMCs. The receptors derive from a woman aged 18-35 years in good health and CMV-seronegative.

The rearrangement links TRBV18 to TRBJ2-6; 8 nucleotides line up with TRBD1. V shed 5 bases and J 1 base; nucleotides not matched to a gene: 16. The V gene's germline CDR1 is KGHSH and CDR2 LQKENI. This CDR3 has 20 amino acids. CDR3 coding DNA: TGTGCCAGCTCAAGGGGAAACCAGGGGGCGATCCTTTCTGGGGCCAACGTCCTGACTTTC. Protein product: CASSRGNQGAILSGANVLTF. The full variable domain, completed using reference TRBV18 and TRBJ2-6, is NAGVMQNPRHLVRRRGQEARLRCSPMKGHSHVYWYRQLPEEGLKFMVYLQKENIIDESGMPKERFSAEFPKEGPSILRIQQVVRGDSAAYFCASSRGNQGAILSGANVLTFGAGSRLTVL.

The chain joins TRBV30 to TRBJ1-3, with a weak D call TRBD1 (6 bases). The CDR3 extends over 14 amino acids. Germline CDR1 reads GTSNPN; CDR2 reads SVGIG (reference sequence). With 2 bases removed from V and 6 bases from J, the gap between germline ends came to 14 bases. CDR3 sequence: CAWSQGGAENTIYF. Here the CDR3 DNA reads TGTGCCTGGAGTCAAGGGGGGGCGGAAAACACCATATATTTT. Full variable domain (rest looked up from reference TRBV30 and TRBJ1-3): SQTIHQWPATLVQPVGSPLSLECTVEGTSNPNLYWYRQAAGRGLQLLFYSVGIGQISSEVPQNLSASRPQDRQFILSSKKLLLSDSGFYLCAWSQGGAENTIYFGEGSWLTVV.

The CDR3 protein is CASSISRTGELFF. DNA of the CDR3: TGTGCCAGTAGTATATCGAGGACCGGGGAGCTGTTTTTT. The chain uses TRBV19 and TRBJ2-2; D is unclear. The V end was cut by 2 bases, the J end by 5 bases, with 6 bases between. Germline lookup yields CDR1 LNHDA and CDR2 SQIVND (reference sequence). The CDR3 contains 13 residues.

This clone was detected only once. J is TRBJ2-7 and V is TRBV25-1; 10 positions match TRBD1. V was clipped by 2 bases and J by 4 bases; unmatched bases: 5. This CDR3 contains 15 residues. Germline V gives CDR1 MGHDK, CDR2 SYGVNS. CDR3 loop: CASSEPDRGLYEQYF. The CDR3 DNA is TGTGCCAGCAGTGAACCCGACAGGGGGCTTTACGAGCAGTACTTC.

The chain's CDR3 is CATLGLAGREQFF. DNA for the CDR3: TGCGCCACCCTCGGACTAGCAGGACGTGAGCAGTTCTTC. The rearrangement uses TRBV10-2 and TRBJ2-1, with 8 bases identical to TRBD2. The germline CDR1 and CDR2 sequences are WSHSY and SAAADI. This CDR3 is built from 13 residues. The J segment lost 9 bases and the V segment lost 10 bases, leaving 11 bases of the junction unmatched.